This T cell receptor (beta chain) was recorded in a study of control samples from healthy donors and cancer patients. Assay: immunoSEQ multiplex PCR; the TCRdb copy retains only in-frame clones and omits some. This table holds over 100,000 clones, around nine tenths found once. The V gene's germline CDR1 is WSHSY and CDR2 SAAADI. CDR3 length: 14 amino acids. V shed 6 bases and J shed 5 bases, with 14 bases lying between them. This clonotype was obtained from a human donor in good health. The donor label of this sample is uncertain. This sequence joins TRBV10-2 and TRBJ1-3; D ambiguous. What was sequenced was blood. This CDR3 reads CASSPREGRNTIYF. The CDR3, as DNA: TGCGCCAGCAGCCCCCGAGAGGGCCGAAACACCATATATTTT.